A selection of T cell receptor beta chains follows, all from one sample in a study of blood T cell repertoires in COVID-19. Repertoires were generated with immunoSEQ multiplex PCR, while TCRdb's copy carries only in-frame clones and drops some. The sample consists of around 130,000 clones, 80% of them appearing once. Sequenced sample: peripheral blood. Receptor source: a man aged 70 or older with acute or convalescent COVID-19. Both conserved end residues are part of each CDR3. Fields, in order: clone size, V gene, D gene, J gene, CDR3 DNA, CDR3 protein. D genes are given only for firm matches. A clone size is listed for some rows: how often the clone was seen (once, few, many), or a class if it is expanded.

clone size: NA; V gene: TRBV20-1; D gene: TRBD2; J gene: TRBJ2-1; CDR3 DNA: TGCAGTGCTAGTCTAGCGGGGGGTAATTACAATGAGCAGTTCTTC; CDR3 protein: CSASLAGGNYNEQFF
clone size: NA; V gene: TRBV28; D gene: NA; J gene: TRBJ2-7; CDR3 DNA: TGTGCCAGCAGTTTGGAGGGGCATCGAACAGACGAGCAGTACTTC; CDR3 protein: CASSLEGHRTDEQYF
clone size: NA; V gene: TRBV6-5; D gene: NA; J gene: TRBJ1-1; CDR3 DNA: TGTGCCAGCAGTTCATATCGGAGCACTGAAGCTTTCTTT; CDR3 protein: CASSSYRSTEAFF
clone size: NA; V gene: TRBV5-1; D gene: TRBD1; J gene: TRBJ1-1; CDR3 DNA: TGCGCCAGCAGCTCGACCGGGACAGGGGGCACTGAAGCTTTCTTT; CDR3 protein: CASSSTGTGGTEAFF
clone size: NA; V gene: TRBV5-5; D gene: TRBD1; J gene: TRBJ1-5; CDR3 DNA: TGTGCCAGCAGCCGTGACAGGGGAAATAGCAATCAGCCCCAGCATTTT; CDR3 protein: CASSRDRGNSNQPQHF
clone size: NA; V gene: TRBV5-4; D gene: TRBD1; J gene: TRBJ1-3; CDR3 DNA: TGTGCCAGCAGCAGCGGACAGGACATCTCTGGAAACACCATATATTTT; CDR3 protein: CASSSGQDISGNTIYF
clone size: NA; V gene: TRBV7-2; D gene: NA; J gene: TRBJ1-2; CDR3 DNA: TGTGCCAGCAGCCTCCACGGCGGGTTGTTCGTCGGCTACACCTTC; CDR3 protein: CASSLHGGLFVGYTF
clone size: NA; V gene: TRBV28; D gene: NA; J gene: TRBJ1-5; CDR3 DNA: TGTGCCAGCATCCGCCAGGGCGGTCAGCCCCAGCATTTT; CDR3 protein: CASIRQGGQPQHF
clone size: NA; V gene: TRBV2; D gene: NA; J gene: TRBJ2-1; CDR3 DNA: TGTGCCAGCAGTGAATTGGGGGCACTACAACTGGTCAATGAGCAGTTCTTC; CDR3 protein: CASSELGALQLVNEQFF
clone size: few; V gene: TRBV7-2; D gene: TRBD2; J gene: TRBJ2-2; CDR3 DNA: TGTGCCAGCAGCCGGACTAGCGGGGGGAACACCGGGGAGCTGTTTTTT; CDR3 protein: CASSRTSGGNTGELFF
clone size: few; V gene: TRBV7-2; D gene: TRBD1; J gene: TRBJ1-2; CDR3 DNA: TGTGCCAGCAGCTTAGACGGACAGGGGATATATGGCTACACCTTC; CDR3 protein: CASSLDGQGIYGYTF
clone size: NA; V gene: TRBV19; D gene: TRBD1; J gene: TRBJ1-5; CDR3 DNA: TGTGCCAGTAGTATCAGACAGGGTGAGCCCCAGCATTTT; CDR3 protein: CASSIRQGEPQHF
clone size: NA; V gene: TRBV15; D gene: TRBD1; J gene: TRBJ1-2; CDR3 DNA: TGTGCCACCAGCAGACCCGGACAGGGGGCGCGGTTTTATGGCTACACCTTC; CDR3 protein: CATSRPGQGARFYGYTF
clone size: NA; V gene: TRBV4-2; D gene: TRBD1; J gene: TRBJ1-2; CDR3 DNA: TGTGCCAGCAGACGAGACAGGGACTCTAACTATGGCTACACCTTC; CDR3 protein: CASRRDRDSNYGYTF
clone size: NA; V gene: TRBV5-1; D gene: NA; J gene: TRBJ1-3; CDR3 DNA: TGCGCCAGCAGCATCTCGGGGGACTCTGGAAACACCATATATTTT; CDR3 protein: CASSISGDSGNTIYF
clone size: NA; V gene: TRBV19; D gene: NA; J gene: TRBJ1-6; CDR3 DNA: TGTGCCAGCCAAAGGGGAGGGGGACCACGGTCACCCCTCCACTTT; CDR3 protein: CASQRGGGPRSPLHF
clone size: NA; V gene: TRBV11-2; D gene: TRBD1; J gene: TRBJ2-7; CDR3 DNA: TGTGCCAGCAGCCAATGGACAGGCTTTGACGAGCAGTACTTC; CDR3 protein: CASSQWTGFDEQYF
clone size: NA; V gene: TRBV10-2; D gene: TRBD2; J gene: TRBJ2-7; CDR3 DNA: TGCGCCAGCAGTCAAAGGGAGGGCGAGCAGTACTTC; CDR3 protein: CASSQREGEQYF
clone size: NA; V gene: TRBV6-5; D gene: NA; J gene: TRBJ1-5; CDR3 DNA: TGTGCCACACGGGGGTGGGAGCCCCAGCATTTT; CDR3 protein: CATRGWEPQHF
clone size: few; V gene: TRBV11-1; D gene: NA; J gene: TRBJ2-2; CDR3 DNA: TGTGCCAGCAGCTTAGCTCCCAGGGAGGCGGCCGGGGAGCTGTTTTTT; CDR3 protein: CASSLAPREAAGELFF
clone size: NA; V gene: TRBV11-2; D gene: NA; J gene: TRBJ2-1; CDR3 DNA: TGTGCCAGCAGCCTGTCCAGGACAACCCACAATGAGCAGTTCTTC; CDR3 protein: CASSLSRTTHNEQFF
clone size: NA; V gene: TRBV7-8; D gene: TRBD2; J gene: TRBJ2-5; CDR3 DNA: TGTGCCAGCAGCTTCAGTAGCGGGGGGGGGTTGGAGACCCAGTACTTC; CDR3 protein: CASSFSSGGGLETQYF
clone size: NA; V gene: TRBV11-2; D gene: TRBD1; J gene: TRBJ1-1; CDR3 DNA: TGTGCCAGCAGCTTACGACAGGGCAGGAACACTGAAGCTTTCTTT; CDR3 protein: CASSLRQGRNTEAFF
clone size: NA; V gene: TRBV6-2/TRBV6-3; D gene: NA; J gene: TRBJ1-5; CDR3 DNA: TGTGCCAGCAGTTACGGCACAGGGCGCAATCAGCCCCAGCATTTT; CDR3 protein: CASSYGTGRNQPQHF
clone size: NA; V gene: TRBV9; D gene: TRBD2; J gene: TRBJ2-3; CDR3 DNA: TGTGCCAGCAGCGTTAGCGGGGGACTCACAGATACGCAGTATTTT; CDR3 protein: CASSVSGGLTDTQYF
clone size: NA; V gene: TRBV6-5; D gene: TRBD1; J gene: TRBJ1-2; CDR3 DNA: TGTGCCAGCAATCCCGACAGGGGTGAAGGCTACACCTTC; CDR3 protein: CASNPDRGEGYTF
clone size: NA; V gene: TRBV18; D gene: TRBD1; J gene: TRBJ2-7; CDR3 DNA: TGTGCCAGCTCACCCGGACAGGGTGGCGAGCAGTACTTC; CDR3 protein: CASSPGQGGEQYF
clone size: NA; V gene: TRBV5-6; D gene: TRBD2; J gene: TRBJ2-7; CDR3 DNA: TGTGCCAGCAGCCGACTAGCGGGACTAGCCTACGAGCAGTACTTC; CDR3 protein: CASSRLAGLAYEQYF
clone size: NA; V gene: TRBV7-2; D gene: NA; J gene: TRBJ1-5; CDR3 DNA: TGTGCCAGCAGCTTAGCGACATATAGCAATCAGCCCCAGCATTTT; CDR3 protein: CASSLATYSNQPQHF
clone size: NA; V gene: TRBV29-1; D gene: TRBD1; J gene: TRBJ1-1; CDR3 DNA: TGCAGCGTGGGAGGACAGGGGAACACTGAAGCTTTCTTT; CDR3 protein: CSVGGQGNTEAFF
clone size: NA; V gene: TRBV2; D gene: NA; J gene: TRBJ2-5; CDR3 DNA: TGTGCCAGCAGTGAAGGGGCCCGTAAGGAGACCCAGTACTTC; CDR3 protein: CASSEGARKETQYF
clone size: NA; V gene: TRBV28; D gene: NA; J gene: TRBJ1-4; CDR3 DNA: TGTGCCAGCAGTTCCCCAGGCGCAACTAATGAAAAACTGTTTTTT; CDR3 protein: CASSSPGATNEKLFF
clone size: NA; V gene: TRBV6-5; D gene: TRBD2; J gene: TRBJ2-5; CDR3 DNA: TGTGCCAGCAGTCGCCCTACTAGCGGAAAAGAGACCCAGTACTTC; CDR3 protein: CASSRPTSGKETQYF
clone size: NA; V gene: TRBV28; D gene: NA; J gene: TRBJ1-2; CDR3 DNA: TGTGCCAGCAGTCCACCAACAGGGTATGGCTACACCTTC; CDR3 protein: CASSPPTGYGYTF
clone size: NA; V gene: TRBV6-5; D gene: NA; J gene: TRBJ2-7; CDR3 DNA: TGTGCCAGCAGCAAGACGATGACAGGCTTCGAGCAGTACTTC; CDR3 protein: CASSKTMTGFEQYF
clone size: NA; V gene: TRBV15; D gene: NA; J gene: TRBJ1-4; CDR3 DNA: TGTGCCACCAGCAGGAGCGCTAATGAAAAACTGTTTTTT; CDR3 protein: CATSRSANEKLFF
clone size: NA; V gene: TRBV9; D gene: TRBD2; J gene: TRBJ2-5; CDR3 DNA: TGTGCCAGCAGCGTAGCACGGGGGGGCCCACGCAGTAGCCAGTACTTC; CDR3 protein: CASSVARGGPRSSQYF
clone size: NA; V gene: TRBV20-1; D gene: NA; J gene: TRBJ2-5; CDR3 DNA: TGCAGTGCTGGGGGCGCGGAGACCCAGTACTTC; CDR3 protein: CSAGGAETQYF
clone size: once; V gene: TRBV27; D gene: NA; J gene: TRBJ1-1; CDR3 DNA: TGTGCCAGCAGTAGCCCTGGGAGGGGCCAAGCAAACACTGAAGCTTTCTTT; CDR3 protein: CASSSPGRGQANTEAFF
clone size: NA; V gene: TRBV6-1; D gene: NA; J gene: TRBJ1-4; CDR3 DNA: TGTGCCAGCAGTGAAATCGGGGGGGGTGAAAAACTGTTTTTT; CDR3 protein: CASSEIGGGEKLFF
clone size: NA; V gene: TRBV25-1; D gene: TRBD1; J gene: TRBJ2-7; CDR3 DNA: TGTGCCAGCAGTTCATCAGGGACCGGGACAGGGTGGAACGAGCAGTACTTC; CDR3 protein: CASSSSGTGTGWNEQYF
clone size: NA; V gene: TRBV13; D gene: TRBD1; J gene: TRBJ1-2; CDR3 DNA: TGTGCCAGCAGCTTAAGCTGGCAGGGGGATGGCTACACCTTC; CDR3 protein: CASSLSWQGDGYTF
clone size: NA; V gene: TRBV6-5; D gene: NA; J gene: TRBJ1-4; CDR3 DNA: TGTGCCAGCCGGGGTTCTAATGAAAAACTGTTTTTT; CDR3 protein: CASRGSNEKLFF
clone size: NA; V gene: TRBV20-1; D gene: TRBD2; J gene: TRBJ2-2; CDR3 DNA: TGCAGTGCTAGTGTTAGCGGGGGAGGTTCGACCGGGGAGCTGTTTTTT; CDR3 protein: CSASVSGGGSTGELFF
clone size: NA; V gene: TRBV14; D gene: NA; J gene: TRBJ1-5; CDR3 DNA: TGTGCCAGCAGCCAAGATCGAGGTCAGCCCCAGCATTTT; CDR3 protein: CASSQDRGQPQHF
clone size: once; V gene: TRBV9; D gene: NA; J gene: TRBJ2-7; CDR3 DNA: TGTGCCAGCAGCGGTAAAGTCGATAAGCGAATGATAAACGAGCAGTACTTC; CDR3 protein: CASSGKVDKRMINEQYF
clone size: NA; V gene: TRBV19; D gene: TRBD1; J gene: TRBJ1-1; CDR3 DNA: TGTGCCAGTAGCGACAGGGGATTCACTGAAGCTTTCTTT; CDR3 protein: CASSDRGFTEAFF
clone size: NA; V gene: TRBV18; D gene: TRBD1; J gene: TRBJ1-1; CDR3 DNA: TGTGCCAGCTCGCCGGGACAGGCAGACACTGAAGCTTTCTTT; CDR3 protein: CASSPGQADTEAFF
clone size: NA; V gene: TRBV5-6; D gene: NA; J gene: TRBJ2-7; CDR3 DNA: TGTGCCAGCAGCTTGGGTCACTACGAGCAGTACTTC; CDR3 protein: CASSLGHYEQYF
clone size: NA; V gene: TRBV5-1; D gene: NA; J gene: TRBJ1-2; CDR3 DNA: TGCGCCAGCAGTCCGGACGGGGAATTTGGCTACACCTTC; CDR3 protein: CASSPDGEFGYTF
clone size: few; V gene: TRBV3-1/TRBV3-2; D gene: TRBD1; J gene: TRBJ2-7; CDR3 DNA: TGTGCCAGCAGCCCCCCGAGAAGGGACAGGTCCTACGAGCAGTACTTC; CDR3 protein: CASSPPRRDRSYEQYF
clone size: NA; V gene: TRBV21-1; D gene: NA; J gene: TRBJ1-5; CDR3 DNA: TGTGCCAGCAGCAAAAATTGGGTGGGAGGTAATCAGCCCCAGCATTTT; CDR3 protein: CASSKNWVGGNQPQHF
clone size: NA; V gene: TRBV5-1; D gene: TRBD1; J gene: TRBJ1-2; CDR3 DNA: TGCGCCAGCAGCTCCGGACAGGGAAGGGCCAACTATGGCTACACCTTC; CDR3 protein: CASSSGQGRANYGYTF
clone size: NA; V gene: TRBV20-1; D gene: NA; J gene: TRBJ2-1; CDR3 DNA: TGCAGTGCTAGCCGGTACAATGAGCAGTTCTTC; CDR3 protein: CSASRYNEQFF